This T cell receptor beta chain originates from a study of lymphopenia after photon versus proton radiotherapy. Findings and limits, study-wide: A bigger post-nadir fall in TCR diversity correlated inversely with survival time in deceased patients. Only patients who died were analyzed for survival; proton advantage is unproven.

The assay was immunoSEQ multiplex PCR, and TCRdb's table has in-frame clones only and misses some. Of roughly 67,000 clones listed, under 95% were seen once; the top ten hold 2.9%. For this clone: Its antigen is still unknown.

V shed 8 bases and J 4 bases; nucleotides not matched to a gene: 5. This CDR3 comprises 13 residues. From germline, CDR1 is MNHNS and CDR2 SASEGT. This specimen was peripheral blood, taken from a patient treated with photon-based radiotherapy. The chain combines TRBV6-1 with TRBJ2-5; 9 bases fit TRBD2. The sequence derives from a woman in her seventies with pancreatic cancer. For the CDR3, the DNA is TGTGCCAGCTCTCCGGGACTAGCAGAGACCCAGTACTTC. It specifies CASSPGLAETQYF.